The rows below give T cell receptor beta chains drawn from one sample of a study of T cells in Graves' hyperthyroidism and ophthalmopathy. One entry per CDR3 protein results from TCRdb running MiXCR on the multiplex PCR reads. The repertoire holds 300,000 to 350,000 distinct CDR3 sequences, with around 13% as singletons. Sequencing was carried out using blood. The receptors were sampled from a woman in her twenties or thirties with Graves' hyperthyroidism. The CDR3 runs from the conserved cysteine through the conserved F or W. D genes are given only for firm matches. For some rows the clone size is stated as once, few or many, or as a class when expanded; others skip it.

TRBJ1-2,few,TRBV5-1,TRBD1,TGCGCCAGCAGGGTCCAGCGAGACAGGGGGCTTGGTGGCTACACCTTC,CASRVQRDRGLGGYTF
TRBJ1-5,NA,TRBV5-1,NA,TGCGCCAGCCTTCTGGCGGGGACTAGCAATCAGCCCCAGCATTTT,CASLLAGTSNQPQHF
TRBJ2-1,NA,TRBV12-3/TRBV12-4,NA,TGTGCCAGCAGTCACCCCAGTCCGGGTGGTAATGAGCAGTTCTTC,CASSHPSPGGNEQFF
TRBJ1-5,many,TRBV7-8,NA,TGTGCCAGCAGCCACCGGGAGTCCGATCAGCCCCAGCATTTT,CASSHRESDQPQHF
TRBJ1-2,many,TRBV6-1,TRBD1,TGTGCCAGCAAGCAGGGGGCTCAAGGCTACACCTTC,CASKQGAQGYTF
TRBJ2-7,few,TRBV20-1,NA,TGCAGTGCTAGAATGGGAGTTACCTACGAGCAGTACTTC,CSARMGVTYEQYF
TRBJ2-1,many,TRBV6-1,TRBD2,TGTGCCAGCAGGGCGCAGCGGGGGAGCTCCTACAATGAGCAGTTCTTC,CASRAQRGSSYNEQFF
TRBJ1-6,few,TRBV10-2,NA,TGCGCCAGCAGTGAGTCGGGGCCCCGGCCCCTCCACTTT,CASSESGPRPLHF
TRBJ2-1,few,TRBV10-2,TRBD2,TGCGCCAGCAGGTCGGGGACTCCTAGCGGGACCTACAATGAGCAGTTCTTC,CASRSGTPSGTYNEQFF
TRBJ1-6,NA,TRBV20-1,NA,TGCAGTGCTAGAAGGACGTCAGAACCCCTCCACTTT,CSARRTSEPLHF
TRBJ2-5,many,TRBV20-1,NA,TGCAGTGCTAGAAGGTCAGGAGGCGAGACCCAGTACTTC,CSARRSGGETQYF
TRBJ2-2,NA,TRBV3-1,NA,TGTGCCAGCAGCCAAGATCGTAGCCGAGGGGGGACCGGGGAGCTGTTTTTT,CASSQDRSRGGTGELFF
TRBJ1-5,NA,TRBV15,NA,TGTGCCACCAGCGGAGGGTCTCAGCCCCAGCATTTT,CATSGGSQPQHF
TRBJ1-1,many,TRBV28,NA,TGTGCCAGCAGTAGGATTTCGGGGTCGGGGATCACTGAAGCTTTCTTT,CASSRISGSGITEAFF
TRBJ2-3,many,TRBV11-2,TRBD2,TGTGCCAGCGTCGAAGCTAGCGGGAGGGGGGAGGCAGATACGCAGTATTTT,CASVEASGRGEADTQYF
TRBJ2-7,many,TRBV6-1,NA,TGTGCCAGCAGTAGGCCATTGAGGGTAGGTCTACACGAGCAGTACTTC,CASSRPLRVGLHEQYF
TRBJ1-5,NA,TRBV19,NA,TGTGCCAGTAGTATCCCCGGGGCCGCGGAGCCCCAGCATTTT,CASSIPGAAEPQHF
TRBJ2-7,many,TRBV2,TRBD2,TGTGCCAGCAGTGAAGTTCTAGCGGGAGGCTACGAGCAGTACTTC,CASSEVLAGGYEQYF
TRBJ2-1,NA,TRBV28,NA,TGTGCCAGCAGTACCTTTGAGGCGGGAACGGGGTACAATGAGCAGTTCTTC,CASSTFEAGTGYNEQFF
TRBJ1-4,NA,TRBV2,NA,TGTGCCAGCAGTGAAGGACCTCGTGAGGGGAAAACGGTGTTTTTT,CASSEGPREGKTVFF
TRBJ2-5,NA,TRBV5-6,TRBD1,TGTGCCAGCAGCAACGGGGGACAGGGGCCCTTCGCGCAAGAGACCCAGTACTTC,CASSNGGQGPFAQETQYF
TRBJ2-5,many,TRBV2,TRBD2,TGTGCCAGCAACCCCACGGGGGGAAAAGAGACCCAGTACTTC,CASNPTGGKETQYF
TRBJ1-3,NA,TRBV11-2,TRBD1,TGTGCCAGCAGTACGTACAGGGGATCCTCTGGAAACACCATATATTTT,CASSTYRGSSGNTIYF
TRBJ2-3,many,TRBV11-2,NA,TGTGCCAGCAGTCGAAGCGGAACTAGCACAGATACGCAGTATTTT,CASSRSGTSTDTQYF
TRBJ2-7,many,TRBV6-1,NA,TGTGCCAGCGCAGGGACTTACGATGTGGACGAGCAGTACTTC,CASAGTYDVDEQYF
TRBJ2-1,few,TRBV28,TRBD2,TGTGCCAGCAGTTTTTCCGGGAGGCCTTACAATGAGCAGTTCTTC,CASSFSGRPYNEQFF
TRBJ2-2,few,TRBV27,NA,TGTGCCAGCAGTTTATTCCCCTCCGGGGAGCTGTTTTTT,CASSLFPSGELFF
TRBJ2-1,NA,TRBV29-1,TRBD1,TGCAGCTGGACAGGGACCTACAATGAGCAGTTCTTC,CSWTGTYNEQFF
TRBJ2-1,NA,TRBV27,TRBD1,TGTGCCAGCAGTGACCGAGGGACAGGGAACCCTTACAATGAGCAGTTCTTC,CASSDRGTGNPYNEQFF
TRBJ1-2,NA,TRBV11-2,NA,TGTGCCACAACAAGTGGGATTTATGGCTACACCTTC,CATTSGIYGYTF
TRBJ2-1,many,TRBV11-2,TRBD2,TGTGCCAGCAGCTTAGATGGACTAGCGGGGGTGTATGAGCAGTTCTTC,CASSLDGLAGVYEQFF
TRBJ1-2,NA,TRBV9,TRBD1,TGTGCCAGCGCTAGAAGGGACAGCCTCTATGGCTACACCTTC,CASARRDSLYGYTF
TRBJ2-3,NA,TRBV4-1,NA,TGCGCCAGCAGCCTCGGGGATGCAGATACGCAGTATTTT,CASSLGDADTQYF
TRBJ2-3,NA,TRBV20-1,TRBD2,TGCAGTGCTAGAGTTTCACTAGCGGGAGTCGTTAGCGGCACAGATACGCAGTATTTT,CSARVSLAGVVSGTDTQYF
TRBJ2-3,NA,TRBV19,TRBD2,TGTGCCAGTAGTATAGGGCTAGCGGGAGAGGGAGATACGCAGTATTTT,CASSIGLAGEGDTQYF
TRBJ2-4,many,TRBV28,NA,TGTGCCAGCCAGAGGGTGAGCAAAAACATTCAGTACTTC,CASQRVSKNIQYF
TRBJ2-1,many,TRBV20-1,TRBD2,TGCAGTGCCCCCGGGACTAGCGGGAGGAGGTACAATGAGCAGTTCTTC,CSAPGTSGRRYNEQFF
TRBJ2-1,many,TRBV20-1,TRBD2,TGCAGTGCTAGGGAAGGCGGGAGGTCCTACAATGAGCAGTTCTTC,CSAREGGRSYNEQFF
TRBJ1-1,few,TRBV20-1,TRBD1,TGCAGTGCTAGAGGGATCAACCTGGGACAGGGAGGCACTGAAGCTTTCTTT,CSARGINLGQGGTEAFF
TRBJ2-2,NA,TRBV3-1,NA,TGTGCCAGCAGGGAACTATCAGGGAGGGGGGAGCTGTTTTTT,CASRELSGRGELFF
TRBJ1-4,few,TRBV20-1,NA,TGCAGTGCTATAGGACCGGGGGAAAAACTGTTTTTT,CSAIGPGEKLFF
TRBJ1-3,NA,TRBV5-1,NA,TGCGCCAGCAGCTTATCGGAGACCAATTTT,CASSLSETNF